The 14 T cell receptor beta chains below were found in one sample sequenced in a study of T cell responses to AZD1222 COVID-19 vaccine. Assay used: immunoSEQ multiplex PCR; TCRdb lists only in-frame clones, some missing. The sample yields roughly 120,000 clones, around nine tenths seen once. Sequencing was performed on peripheral blood, taken 28 days after the second AZD1222 dose. These receptors all stem from an adult who received the AZD1222 COVID-19 vaccine.

This clone was counted only a few times. The chain combines TRBV18 with TRBJ1-6, with D perhaps matching TRBD1 (5 bases). Germline CDR1 KGHSH, CDR2 LQKENI. With 5 bases removed from V and 5 bases from J, the gap between germline ends came to 7 bases. The CDR3 has 13 amino acids. CDR3 sequence reads: CASSGANNSPLHF. DNA for the CDR3: TGTGCCAGCTCAGGGGCTAATAATTCACCCCTCCACTTT.

V gene TRBV19 combines with J gene TRBJ2-1; D gene ambiguous. Looked up from germline, CDR1 is LNHDA and CDR2 is SQIVND (reference sequence). The CDR3 contains 15 residues. V gave up 0 bases and J gave up 9 bases, with 15 bases separating them. CDR3: CASSIDAAEFVEQFF. The DNA for the CDR3 is TGTGCCAGTAGTATAGATGCCGCGGAGTTCGTTGAGCAGTTCTTC.

The chain uses TRBV30 and TRBJ2-7, with 10 bases that match TRBD1. The CDR3 length is 14 residues. The germline gives CDR1 GTSNPN, CDR2 SVGIG (reference sequence). V shed 5 bases and J 6 bases; nucleotides not matched to a gene: 10. CDR3 protein: CAWASGQGKLEQYF. Here the CDR3 DNA reads TGTGCCTGGGCGTCGGGACAGGGGAAGCTCGAGCAGTACTTC.

The chain joins TRBV7-2 to TRBJ1-2; D possibly corresponds to TRBD1 (5 bases). CDR1 is SGHTA, CDR2 FQGNSA, per germline. V was pared by 4 bases and J by 8 bases, with 20 bases between. The CDR3 consists of 15 residues. The CDR3 spells CASSSTGPRYGGYTF. The DNA of the CDR3 is TGTGCCAGCAGCTCGACGGGACCTCGTTATGGAGGCTACACCTTC.

This chain joins TRBV7-8 and TRBJ2-1, with no clear D. The CDR3 is made up of 13 amino acids. In germline, CDR1 is SGHVS, CDR2 FQNEAQ. Deletions cut 2 bases from V and 2 bases from J, with 4 bases between. CDR3 DNA sequence: TGTGCCAGCAGCTTAAACCCCTACAATGAGCAGTTCTTC. Translated: CASSLNPYNEQFF.

The V gene is TRBV29-1, the J gene TRBJ1-4; the D gene is possibly TRBD1 (6 bases). The CDR3 consists of 15 residues. V was clipped by 5 bases and J by 5 bases, with 18 bases between them. Germline V lookup: CDR1 SQVTM, CDR2 ANQGSEA. The CDR3 loop reads CSVRSPGQGNEKLFF. CDR3 sequence (DNA): TGCAGCGTTCGATCTCCGGGACAAGGGAATGAAAAACTGTTTTTT.

The V call is TRBV2, the J call TRBJ2-7; D uncertain. Germline values: CDR1 SNHLY, CDR2 FYNNEI. V dropped 8 bases and J dropped 1 base, with 12 bases sitting between them. The CDR3 covers 13 residues. The CDR3 reads CASLPVGSYEQYF. The CDR3 DNA is TGTGCCAGCCTCCCGGTCGGGTCCTACGAGCAGTACTTC. The variable domain in full, completed from reference TRBV2 and TRBJ2-7, reads EPEVTQTPSHQVTQMGQEVILRCVPISNHLYFYWYRQILGQKVEFLVSFYNNEISEKSEIFDDQFSVERPDGSNFTLKIRSTKLEDSAMYFCASLPVGSYEQYFGPGTRLTVT.

This clone appeared a few times. The gene calls are TRBV18 and TRBJ1-3; the D is unclear. Germline-derived CDR1 and CDR2 are KGHSH and LQKENI. CDR3 length equals 15 residues. Trimming removed 0 bases at V and 0 bases at J, with 6 bases between. CDR3 loop: CASSPPPASGNTIYF. The CDR3, as DNA: TGTGCCAGCTCACCACCGCCAGCCTCTGGAAACACCATATATTTT.

As DNA, the CDR3 is TGTGCCAGCAGCGTAGACCCCGGGACAGGGGTCCTGTACGAGCAGTACTTC. It codes for CASSVDPGTGVLYEQYF. The chain employs TRBV9 and TRBJ2-7; 10 bases are a match to TRBD1. Germline V lookup: CDR1 SGDLS, CDR2 YYNGEE. The CDR3 contains 17 residues. The V and J ends lost 0 bases and 4 bases, in that order; junction bases with no gene match: 10.

This chain links TRBV12-3 or TRBV12-4 with TRBJ2-5; D not resolved. Trimming removed 6 bases at V and 3 bases at J, with 5 bases between. The CDR3 runs to 11 residues. CDR3 protein: CASSPKETQYF. CDR3 sequence (DNA): TGTGCCAGCAGCCCGAAAGAGACCCAGTACTTC.

The V gene is TRBV5-1, the J gene TRBJ2-7; D call uncertain. The V end lost 0 bases, the J end lost 4 bases, and 2 bases lay between the germline ends. CDR1 SGHRS and CDR2 YFSETQ come from the germline V gene. This CDR3 comprises 11 residues. The CDR3 protein is CASSLDYEQYF. CDR3 DNA: TGCGCCAGCAGCTTGGATTACGAGCAGTACTTC.

The chain couples TRBV7-2 to TRBJ1-4, with D hard to call. The CDR3 loop spans 13 amino acids. CDR1 is SGHTA, CDR2 FQGNSA, per germline. Trimming pared 1 base from V and 7 bases from J, leaving 7 bases between. The CDR3 loop reads CASSLGWLEKLFF. CDR3 bases: TGTGCCAGCAGCTTAGGGTGGCTTGAAAAACTGTTTTTT.

The chain combines TRBV5-1 with TRBJ2-3; the D gene is possibly TRBD2 (7 bases). V was pared by 0 bases and J by 2 bases, with 16 bases between. The CDR3 is made up of 17 amino acids. Germline values: CDR1 SGHRS, CDR2 YFSETQ. The CDR3 reads CASSLVAGASFTDTQYF. DNA of the CDR3: TGCGCCAGCAGCTTGGTGGCGGGGGCGAGTTTCACAGATACGCAGTATTTT. The whole variable domain, filled in from reference TRBV5-1 and TRBJ2-3, reads KAGVTQTPRYLIKTRGQQVTLSCSPISGHRSVSWYQQTPGQGLQFLFEYFSETQRNKGNFPGRFSGRQFSNSRSEMNVSTLELGDSALYLCASSLVAGASFTDTQYFGPGTRLTVL.

The chain links TRBV5-1 to TRBJ1-2; TRBD1 agrees at 8 bases. V lost 3 bases, J lost 8 bases, and 12 bases stayed unmatched. CDR1 SGHRS and CDR2 YFSETQ come from the germline V gene. The CDR3 contains 15 residues. As DNA, the CDR3 is TGCGCCAGCAGCTCCAACGTTCAGGGGGCGCTGGGCTACACCTTC. It yields the protein CASSSNVQGALGYTF.